This TCR beta chain emerged from a study of blood T cell repertoires in COVID-19. The CDR3 is made up of 15 amino acids. Trimming at V came to 6 bases and at J to 5 bases, leaving 12 bases not matched to a gene. The germline V gene has CDR1 MDHEN and CDR2 SYDVKM. Assay used: immunoSEQ multiplex PCR; TCRdb lists only in-frame clones, some missing. The table records some 130,000 clones, around four fifths of them present only once. The chain links TRBV28 to TRBJ1-2; 7 positions agree with TRBD1. This receptor was identified in a man aged 40-50 years with acute COVID-19. Source material: PBMCs or T cells enriched from blood (not recorded which). The CDR3 loop is CASSILGGGGYGYTF. The CDR3 DNA follows: TGTGCCAGCAGCATCCTTGGAGGGGGCGGGTATGGCTACACCTTC.